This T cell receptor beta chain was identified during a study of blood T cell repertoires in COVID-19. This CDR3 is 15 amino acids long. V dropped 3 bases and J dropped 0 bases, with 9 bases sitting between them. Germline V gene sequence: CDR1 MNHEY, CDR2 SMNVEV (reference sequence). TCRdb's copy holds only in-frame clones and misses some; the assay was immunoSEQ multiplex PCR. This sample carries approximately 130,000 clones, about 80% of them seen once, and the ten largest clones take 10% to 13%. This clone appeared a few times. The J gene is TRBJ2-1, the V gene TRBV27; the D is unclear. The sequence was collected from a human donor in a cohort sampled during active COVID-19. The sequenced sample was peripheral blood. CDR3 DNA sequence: TGTGCCAGCAGTTTTATTACAGACTCCTACAATGAGCAGTTCTTC. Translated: CASSFITDSYNEQFF.